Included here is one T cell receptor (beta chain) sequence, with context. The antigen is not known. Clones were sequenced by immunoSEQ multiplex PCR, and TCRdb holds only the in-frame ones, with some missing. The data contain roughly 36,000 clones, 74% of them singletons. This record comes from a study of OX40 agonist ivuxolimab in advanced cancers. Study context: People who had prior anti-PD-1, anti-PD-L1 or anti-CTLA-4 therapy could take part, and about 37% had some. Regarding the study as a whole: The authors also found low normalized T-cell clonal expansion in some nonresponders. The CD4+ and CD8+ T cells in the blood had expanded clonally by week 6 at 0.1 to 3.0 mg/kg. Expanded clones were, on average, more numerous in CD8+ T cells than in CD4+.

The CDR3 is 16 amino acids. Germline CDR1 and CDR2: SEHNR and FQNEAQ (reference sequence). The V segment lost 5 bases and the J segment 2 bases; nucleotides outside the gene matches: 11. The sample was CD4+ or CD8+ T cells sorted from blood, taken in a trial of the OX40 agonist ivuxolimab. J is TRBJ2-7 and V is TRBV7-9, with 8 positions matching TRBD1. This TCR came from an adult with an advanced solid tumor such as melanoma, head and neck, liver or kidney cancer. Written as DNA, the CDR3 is TGTGCCAGCAGCGACACAGGGGGAGGCAGGGCCTACGAGCAGTACTTC. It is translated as CASSDTGGGRAYEQYF.